The clone carrying this TCR beta chain was found a few times. Between the trimmed V and J ends, which lost 3 bases and 2 bases, there was a span of 22 bases. CDR3 length: 17 residues. Germline V gene sequence: CDR1 DFQATT, CDR2 SNEGSKA (reference sequence). TCRbeta library preparation incorporated unique molecular identifiers. TCRdb re-called the PCR reads with MiXCR, one entry per CDR3 protein. The data show about 410,000 distinct CDR3 sequences, around 21% seen once. The data stem from a study of T-cell reconstitution after alpha-beta-depleted transplantation in children. This sequence originates from a human donor who donated a stem cell graft to a child with acute myeloid leukemia. The starting material was PBMCs from the stem cell graft donor, obtained from the stem cell graft. The chain carries TRBV20-1 and TRBJ2-5, with D perhaps TRBD2 (5 bases). As DNA, the CDR3 is TGCAGTGCTAGGGACCGGCTAGCCGCTTACCGTCAAGAGACCCAGTACTTC. This translates into CSARDRLAAYRQETQYF.